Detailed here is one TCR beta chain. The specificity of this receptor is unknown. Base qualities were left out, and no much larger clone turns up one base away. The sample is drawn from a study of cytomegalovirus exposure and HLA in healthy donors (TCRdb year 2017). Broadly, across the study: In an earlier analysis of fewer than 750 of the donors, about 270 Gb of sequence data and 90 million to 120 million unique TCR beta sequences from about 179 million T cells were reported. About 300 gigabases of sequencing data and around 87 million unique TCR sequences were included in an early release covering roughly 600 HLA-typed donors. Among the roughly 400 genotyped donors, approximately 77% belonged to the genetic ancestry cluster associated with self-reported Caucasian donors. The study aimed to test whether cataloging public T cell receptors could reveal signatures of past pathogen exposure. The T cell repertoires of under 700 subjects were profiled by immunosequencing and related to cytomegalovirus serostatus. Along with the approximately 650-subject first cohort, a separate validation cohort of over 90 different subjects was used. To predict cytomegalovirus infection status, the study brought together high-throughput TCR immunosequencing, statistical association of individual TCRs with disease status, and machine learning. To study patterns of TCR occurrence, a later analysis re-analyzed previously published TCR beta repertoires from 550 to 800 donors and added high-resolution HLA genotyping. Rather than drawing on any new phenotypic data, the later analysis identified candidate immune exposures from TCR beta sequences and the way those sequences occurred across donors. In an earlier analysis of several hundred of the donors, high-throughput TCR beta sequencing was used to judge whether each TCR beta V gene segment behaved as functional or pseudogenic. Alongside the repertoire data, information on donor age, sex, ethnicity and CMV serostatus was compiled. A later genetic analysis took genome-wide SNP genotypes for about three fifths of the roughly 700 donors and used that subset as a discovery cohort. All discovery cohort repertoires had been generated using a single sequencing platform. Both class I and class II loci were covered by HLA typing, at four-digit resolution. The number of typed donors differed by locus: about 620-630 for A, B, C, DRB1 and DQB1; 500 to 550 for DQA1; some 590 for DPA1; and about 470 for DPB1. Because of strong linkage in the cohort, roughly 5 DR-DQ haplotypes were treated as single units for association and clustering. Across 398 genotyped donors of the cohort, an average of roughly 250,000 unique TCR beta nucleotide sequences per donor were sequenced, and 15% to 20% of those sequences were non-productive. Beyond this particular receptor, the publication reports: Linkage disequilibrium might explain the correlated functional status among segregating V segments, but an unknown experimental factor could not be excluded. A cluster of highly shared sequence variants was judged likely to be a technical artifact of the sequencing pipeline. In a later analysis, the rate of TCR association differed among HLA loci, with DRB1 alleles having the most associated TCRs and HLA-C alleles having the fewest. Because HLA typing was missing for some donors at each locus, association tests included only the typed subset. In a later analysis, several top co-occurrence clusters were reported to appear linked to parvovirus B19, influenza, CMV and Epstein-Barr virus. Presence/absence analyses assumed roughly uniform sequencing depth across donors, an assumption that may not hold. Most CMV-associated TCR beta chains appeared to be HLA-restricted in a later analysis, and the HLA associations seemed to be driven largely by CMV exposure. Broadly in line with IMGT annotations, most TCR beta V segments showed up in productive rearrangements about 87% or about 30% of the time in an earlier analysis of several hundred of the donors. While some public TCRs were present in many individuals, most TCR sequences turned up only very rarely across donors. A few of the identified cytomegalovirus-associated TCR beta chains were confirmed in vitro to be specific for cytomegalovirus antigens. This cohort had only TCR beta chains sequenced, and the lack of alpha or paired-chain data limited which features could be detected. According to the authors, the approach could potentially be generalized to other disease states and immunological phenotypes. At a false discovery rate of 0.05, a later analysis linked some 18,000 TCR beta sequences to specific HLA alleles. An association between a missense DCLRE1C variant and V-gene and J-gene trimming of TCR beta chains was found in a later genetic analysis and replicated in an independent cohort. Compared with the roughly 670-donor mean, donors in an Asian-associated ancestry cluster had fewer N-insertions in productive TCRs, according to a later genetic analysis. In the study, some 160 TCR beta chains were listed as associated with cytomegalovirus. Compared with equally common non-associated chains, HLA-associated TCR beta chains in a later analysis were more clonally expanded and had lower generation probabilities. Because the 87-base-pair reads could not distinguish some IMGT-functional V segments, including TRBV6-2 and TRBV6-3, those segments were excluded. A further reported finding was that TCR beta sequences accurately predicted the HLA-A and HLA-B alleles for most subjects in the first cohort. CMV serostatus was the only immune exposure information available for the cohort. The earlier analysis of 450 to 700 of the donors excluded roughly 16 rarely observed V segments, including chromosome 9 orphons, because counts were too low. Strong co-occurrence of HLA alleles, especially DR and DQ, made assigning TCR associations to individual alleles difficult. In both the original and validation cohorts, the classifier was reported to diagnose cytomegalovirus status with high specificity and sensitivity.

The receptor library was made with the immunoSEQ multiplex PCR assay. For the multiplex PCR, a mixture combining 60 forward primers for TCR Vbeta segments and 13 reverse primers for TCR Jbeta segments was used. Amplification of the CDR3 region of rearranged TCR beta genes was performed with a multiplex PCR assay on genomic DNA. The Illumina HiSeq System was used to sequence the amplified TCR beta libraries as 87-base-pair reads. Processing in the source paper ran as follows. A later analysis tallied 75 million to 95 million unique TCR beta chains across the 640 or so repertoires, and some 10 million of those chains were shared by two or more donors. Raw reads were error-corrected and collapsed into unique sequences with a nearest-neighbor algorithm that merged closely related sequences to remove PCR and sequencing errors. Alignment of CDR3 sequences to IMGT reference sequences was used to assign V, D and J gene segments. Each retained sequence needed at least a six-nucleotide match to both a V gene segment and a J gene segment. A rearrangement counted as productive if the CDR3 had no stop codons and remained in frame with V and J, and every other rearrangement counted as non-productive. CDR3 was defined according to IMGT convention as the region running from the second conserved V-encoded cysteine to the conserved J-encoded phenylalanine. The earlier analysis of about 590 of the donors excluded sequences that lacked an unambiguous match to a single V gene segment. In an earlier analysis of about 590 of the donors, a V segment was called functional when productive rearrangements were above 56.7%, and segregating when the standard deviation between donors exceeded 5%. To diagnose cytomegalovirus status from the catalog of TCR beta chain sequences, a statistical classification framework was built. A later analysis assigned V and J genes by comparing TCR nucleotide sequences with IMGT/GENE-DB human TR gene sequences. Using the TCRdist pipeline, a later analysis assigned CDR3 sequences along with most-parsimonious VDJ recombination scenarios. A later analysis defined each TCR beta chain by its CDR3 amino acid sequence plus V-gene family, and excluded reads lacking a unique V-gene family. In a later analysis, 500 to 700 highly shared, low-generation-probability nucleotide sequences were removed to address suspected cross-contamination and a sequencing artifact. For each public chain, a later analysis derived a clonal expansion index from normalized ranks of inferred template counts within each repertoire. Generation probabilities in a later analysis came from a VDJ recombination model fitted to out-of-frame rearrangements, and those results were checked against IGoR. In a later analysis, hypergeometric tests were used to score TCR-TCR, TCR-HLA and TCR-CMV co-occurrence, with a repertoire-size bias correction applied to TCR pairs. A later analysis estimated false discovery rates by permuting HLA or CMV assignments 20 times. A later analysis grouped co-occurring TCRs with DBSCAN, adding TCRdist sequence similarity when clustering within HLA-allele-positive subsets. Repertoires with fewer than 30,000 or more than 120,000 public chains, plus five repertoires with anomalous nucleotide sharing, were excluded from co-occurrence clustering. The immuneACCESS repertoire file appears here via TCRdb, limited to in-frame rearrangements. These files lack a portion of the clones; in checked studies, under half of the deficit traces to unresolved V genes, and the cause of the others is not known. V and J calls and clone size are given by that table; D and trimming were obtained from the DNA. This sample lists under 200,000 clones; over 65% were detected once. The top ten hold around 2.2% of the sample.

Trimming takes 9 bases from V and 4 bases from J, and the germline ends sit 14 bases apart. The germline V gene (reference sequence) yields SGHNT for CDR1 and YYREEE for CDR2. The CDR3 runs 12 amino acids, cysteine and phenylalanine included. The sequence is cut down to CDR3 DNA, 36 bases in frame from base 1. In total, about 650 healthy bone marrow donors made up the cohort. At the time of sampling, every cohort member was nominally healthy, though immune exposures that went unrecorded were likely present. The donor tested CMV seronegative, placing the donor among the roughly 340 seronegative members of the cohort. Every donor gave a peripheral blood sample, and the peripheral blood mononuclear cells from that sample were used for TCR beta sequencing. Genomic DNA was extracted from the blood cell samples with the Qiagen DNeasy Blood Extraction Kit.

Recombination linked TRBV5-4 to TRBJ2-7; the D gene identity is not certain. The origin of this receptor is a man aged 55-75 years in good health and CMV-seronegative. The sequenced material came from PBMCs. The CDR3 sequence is CAMSRGGYEQYF. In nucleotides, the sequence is TGTGCCATGTCTCGAGGTGGGTACGAGCAGTACTTC.